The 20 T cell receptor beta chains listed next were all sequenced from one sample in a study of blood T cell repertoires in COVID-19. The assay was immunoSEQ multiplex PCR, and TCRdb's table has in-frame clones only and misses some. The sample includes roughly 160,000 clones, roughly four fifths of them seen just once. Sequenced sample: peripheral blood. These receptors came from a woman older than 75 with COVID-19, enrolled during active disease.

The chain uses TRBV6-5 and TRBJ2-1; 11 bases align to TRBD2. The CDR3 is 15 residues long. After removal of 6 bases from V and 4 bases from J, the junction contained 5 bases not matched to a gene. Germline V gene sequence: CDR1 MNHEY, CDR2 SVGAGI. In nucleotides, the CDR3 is TGTGCCAGCAGACACACTAGCGGGAGATACAATGAGCAGTTCTTC. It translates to CASRHTSGRYNEQFF.

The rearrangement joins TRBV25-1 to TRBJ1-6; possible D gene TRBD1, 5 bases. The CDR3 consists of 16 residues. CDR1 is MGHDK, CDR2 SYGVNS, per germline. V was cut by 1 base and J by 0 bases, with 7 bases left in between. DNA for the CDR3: TGTGCCAGCAGTGAATCAAGGGGCTCCTATAATTCACCCCTCCACTTT. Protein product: CASSESRGSYNSPLHF.

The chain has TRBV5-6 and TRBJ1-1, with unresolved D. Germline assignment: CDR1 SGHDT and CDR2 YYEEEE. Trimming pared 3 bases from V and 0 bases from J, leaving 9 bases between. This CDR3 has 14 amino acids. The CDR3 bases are TGTGCCAGCAGCTCCGGGGTTATGAACACTGAAGCTTTCTTT. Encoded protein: CASSSGVMNTEAFF.

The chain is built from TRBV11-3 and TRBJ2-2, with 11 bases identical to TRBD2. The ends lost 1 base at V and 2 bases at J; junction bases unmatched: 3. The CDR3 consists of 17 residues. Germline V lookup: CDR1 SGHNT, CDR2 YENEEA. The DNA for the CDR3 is TGTGCCAGCAGCTTAGGACTAGCGGGGCCCAACACCGGGGAGCTGTTTTTT. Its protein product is CASSLGLAGPNTGELFF.

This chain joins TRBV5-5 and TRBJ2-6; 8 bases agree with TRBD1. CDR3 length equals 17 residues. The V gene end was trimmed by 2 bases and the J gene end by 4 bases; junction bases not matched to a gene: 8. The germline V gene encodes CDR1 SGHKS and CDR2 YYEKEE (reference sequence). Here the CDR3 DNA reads TGTGCCAGCAGCTTTAAGCAGGGGGCGGGAGGGGCCAACGTCCTGACTTTC. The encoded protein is CASSFKQGAGGANVLTF.

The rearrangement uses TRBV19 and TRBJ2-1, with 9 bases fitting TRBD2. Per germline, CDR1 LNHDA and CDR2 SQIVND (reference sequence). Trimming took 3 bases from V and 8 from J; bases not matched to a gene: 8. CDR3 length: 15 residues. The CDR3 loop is CASSISRRLADEQFF. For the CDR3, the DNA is TGTGCCAGTAGTATTTCCCGCCGACTAGCGGATGAGCAGTTCTTC.

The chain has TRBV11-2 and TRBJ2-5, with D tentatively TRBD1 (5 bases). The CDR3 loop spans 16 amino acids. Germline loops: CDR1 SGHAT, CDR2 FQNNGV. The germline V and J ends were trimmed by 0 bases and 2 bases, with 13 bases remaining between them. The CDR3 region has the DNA TGTGCCAGCAGCTTAGATCTATGGGCAGGGCAAGAGACCCAGTACTTC. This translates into CASSLDLWAGQETQYF.

For the CDR3, the DNA is TGCGCCAGCAGCGAGGGGACTCCCGGCTCGAGTGAGCAGTTCTTC. This translates into CASSEGTPGSSEQFF. The V gene is TRBV5-1, the J gene TRBJ2-1, with D possibly matching TRBD2 (6 bases). The germline CDR1 and CDR2 sequences are SGHRS and YFSETQ. Between the trimmed V and J ends, which lost 4 bases and 9 bases, there was a span of 20 bases. CDR3 length: 15 amino acids.

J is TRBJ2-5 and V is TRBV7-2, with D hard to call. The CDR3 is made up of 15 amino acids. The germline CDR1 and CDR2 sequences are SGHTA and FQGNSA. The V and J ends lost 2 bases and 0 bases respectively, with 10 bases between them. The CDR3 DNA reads TGTGCCAGCAGCTTATACACCATGTACCAAGAGACCCAGTACTTC. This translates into CASSLYTMYQETQYF.

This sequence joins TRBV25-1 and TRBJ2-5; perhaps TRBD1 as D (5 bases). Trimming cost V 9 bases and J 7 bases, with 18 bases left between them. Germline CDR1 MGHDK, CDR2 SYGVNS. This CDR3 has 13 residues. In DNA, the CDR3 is TGTGCCAGTACCGTGGCAGGGTTTCGGACCCAGTACTTC. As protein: CASTVAGFRTQYF.

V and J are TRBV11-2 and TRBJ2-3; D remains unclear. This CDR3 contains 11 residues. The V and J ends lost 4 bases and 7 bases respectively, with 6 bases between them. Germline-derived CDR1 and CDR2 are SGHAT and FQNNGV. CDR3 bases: TGTGCCAGCAGCTCTCTTAATACGCAGTATTTT. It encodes CASSSLNTQYF.

For the CDR3, the DNA is TGTGCCAGCAGCTTACCCGGGTTGGATCAGTACTTC. Amino acid sequence: CASSLPGLDQYF. This chain joins TRBV5-6 and TRBJ2-4; no clear D. CDR3 length: 12 amino acids. V shed 2 bases and J shed 12 bases, with 12 bases lying between them. Looked up from germline, CDR1 is SGHDT and CDR2 is YYEEEE.

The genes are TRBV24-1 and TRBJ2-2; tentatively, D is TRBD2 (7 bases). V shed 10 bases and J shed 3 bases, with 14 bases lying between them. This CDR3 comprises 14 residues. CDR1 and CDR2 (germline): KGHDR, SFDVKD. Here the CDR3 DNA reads TGTGCCACTAAGGGGGGGCCGGACACCGGGGAGCTGTTTTTT. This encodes CATKGGPDTGELFF.

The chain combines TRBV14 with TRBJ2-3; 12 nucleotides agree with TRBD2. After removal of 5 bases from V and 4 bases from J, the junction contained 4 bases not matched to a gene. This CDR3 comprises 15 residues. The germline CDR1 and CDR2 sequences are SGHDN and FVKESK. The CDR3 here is CASSTLAGGPDTQYF. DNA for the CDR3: TGTGCCAGCAGCACTCTAGCGGGGGGGCCAGATACGCAGTATTTT.

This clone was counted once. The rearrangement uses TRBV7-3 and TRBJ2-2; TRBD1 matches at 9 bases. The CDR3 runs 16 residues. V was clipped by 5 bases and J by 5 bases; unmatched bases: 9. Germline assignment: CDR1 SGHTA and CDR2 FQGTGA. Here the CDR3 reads CASSPIGGQGTGELFF. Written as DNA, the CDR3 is TGTGCCAGCAGCCCCATAGGTGGACAGGGGACCGGGGAGCTGTTTTTT. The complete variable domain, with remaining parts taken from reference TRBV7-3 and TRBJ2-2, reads GAGVSQTPSNKVTEKGKYVELRCDPISGHTALYWYRQSLGQGPEFLIYFQGTGAADDSGLPNDRFFAVRPEGSVSTLKIQRTERGDSAVYLCASSPIGGQGTGELFFGEGSRLTVL.

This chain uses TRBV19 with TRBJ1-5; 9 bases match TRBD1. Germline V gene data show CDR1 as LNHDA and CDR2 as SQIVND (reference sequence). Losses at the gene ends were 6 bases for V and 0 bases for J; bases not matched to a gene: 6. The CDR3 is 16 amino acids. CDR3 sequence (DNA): TGTGCCAGTAGGCGGGACAGGGAGTATAGCAATCAGCCCCAGCATTTT. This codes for CASRRDREYSNQPQHF.

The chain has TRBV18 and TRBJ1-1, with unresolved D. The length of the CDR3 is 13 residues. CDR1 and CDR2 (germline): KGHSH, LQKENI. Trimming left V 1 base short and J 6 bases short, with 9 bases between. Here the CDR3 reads CASSPRDRAEAFF. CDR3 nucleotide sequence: TGTGCCAGCTCACCACGAGACCGGGCTGAAGCTTTCTTT.

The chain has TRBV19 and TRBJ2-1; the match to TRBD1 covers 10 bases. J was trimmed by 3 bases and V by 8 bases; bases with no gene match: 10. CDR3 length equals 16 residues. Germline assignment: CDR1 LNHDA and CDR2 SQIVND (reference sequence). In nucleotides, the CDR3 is TGTGCCAGTCCGGAATTCGGGACAGGGGACTACAATGAGCAGTTCTTC. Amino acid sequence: CASPEFGTGDYNEQFF.

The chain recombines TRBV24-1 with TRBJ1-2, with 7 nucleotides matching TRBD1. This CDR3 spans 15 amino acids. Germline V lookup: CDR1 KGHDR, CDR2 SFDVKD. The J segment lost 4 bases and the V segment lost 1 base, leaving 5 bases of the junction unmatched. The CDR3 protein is CATSDFGQDIYGYTF. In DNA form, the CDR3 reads TGTGCCACCAGTGATTTCGGACAGGACATCTATGGCTACACCTTC.

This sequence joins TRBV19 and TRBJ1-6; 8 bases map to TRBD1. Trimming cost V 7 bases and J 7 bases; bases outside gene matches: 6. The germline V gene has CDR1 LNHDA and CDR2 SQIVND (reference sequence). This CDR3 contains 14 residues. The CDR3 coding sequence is TGTGCCAGTACCCCGGACAGGGAAAATTCACCCCTCCACTTT. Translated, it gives CASTPDRENSPLHF.